What follows is one T cell receptor (beta chain) and its context. Its antigen is as yet unknown. This specimen belongs to a study of cytomegalovirus exposure and HLA in healthy donors. Study conclusions and caveats: Among CMV-associated TCR beta chains, most appeared HLA-restricted in a later analysis. The study found most TCR sequences rare, yet found some public TCRs in many donors. The study flagged 150 to 200 TCR beta chains as cytomegalovirus-associated.

The CDR3 consists of 17 residues. Germline V lookup: CDR1 SQVTM, CDR2 ANQGSEA. The V segment lost 3 bases and the J segment 2 bases; nucleotides outside the gene matches: 11. Use of 60 Vbeta and 13 Jbeta primers characterized the PCR. The table came from immunoSEQ multiplex PCR; TCRdb's copy has only in-frame clones and leaves some out. This sample carries 150,000 to 200,000 clones, roughly 80% of them seen once, and the ten largest clones take 1.9%. This chain connects TRBV29-1 to TRBJ2-1; 9 bases map to TRBD2. Source material: PBMCs. This TCR derives from a man between 18 and 35 years old in good health and CMV-seronegative. CDR3 sequence reads: CSVDGLAGTGAYNEQFF. The DNA of the CDR3 is TGCAGCGTTGACGGGCTAGCGGGAACAGGCGCCTACAATGAGCAGTTCTTC.